The T cell receptor beta chain under discussion was sequenced for a study of identical twins. Unique molecular identifiers were present on cDNA, and template switching added a universal primer site. TCRdb ran MiXCR on the 5' RACE reads and lists one entry per CDR3 protein. Of 1.5 million to 2 million distinct CDR3 sequences in the sample, around 29% were seen once. A remark on this clonotype: Its antigen is not identified.

Notes on the study in general: Low generation probability was overrepresented in out-of-frame alpha sequences shared by twins. Findings depended on cross-sectional statistics rather than tracking the same donors. In zero-insertion analyses, partial confounding could arise from invariant MAIT and iNKT cells.

The source of this sequence is a newborn girl in good health. Sequencing was done on a sample of cord blood.

The CDR3 here is CASSLTSGRWGYNEQYF. The CDR3 nucleotides are TGTGCCAGCAGTTTGACTAGCGGGAGGTGGGGATACAATGAGCAGTACTTC. J is TRBJ2-7 and V is TRBV28; TRBD2 agrees at 13 bases. Trimming at V came to 3 bases and at J to 7 bases, leaving 12 bases not matched to a gene. The CDR3 loop spans 17 amino acids. The germline V gene has CDR1 MDHEN and CDR2 SYDVKM.